These 20 T cell receptor beta chains share one sample of origin, sequenced in a study of patients and donors after allogeneic stem cell transplantation. Each CDR3 protein gets one entry after TCRdb re-called the RT-PCR reads with MiXCR. Of roughly 230,000 distinct CDR3 sequences listed, around an eighth are singletons. The sequenced sample was blood, either unsorted or a sorted T cell fraction (not recorded which). The origin of the receptors is a human donor who was either an allogeneic HSCT recipient or a stem cell or donor lymphocyte infusion donor (not recorded which). It is not recorded whose cells these are; they may come from a transplant donor.

This clonotype was counted only a few times. Here the CDR3 reads CASSLMTAPPYEQYF. The CDR3 DNA sequence: TGCGCCAGCAGCTTGATGACGGCACCCCCCTACGAGCAGTACTTC. This chain uses TRBV5-1 with TRBJ2-7, with no clear D. Per germline, CDR1 SGHRS and CDR2 YFSETQ. This CDR3 is 15 amino acids long. The ends were cut back, 1 base at V and 2 bases at J, with 13 bases in the middle.

This clonotype was detected ten times or more. The V and J genes are TRBV6-6 and TRBJ2-7; D gene unclear. Germline-derived CDR1 and CDR2 are MNHNY and SVGAGI (reference sequence). Between the trimmed V and J ends, which lost 4 bases and 4 bases, there was a span of 8 bases. The CDR3 runs 12 residues. This chain's CDR3 is CASSSPAYEQYF. CDR3 nucleotide sequence: TGTGCCAGCAGTTCCCCAGCGTACGAGCAGTACTTC.

This chain joins TRBV15 and TRBJ2-5; weak D call: TRBD1 (6 bases). The CDR3 is 15 residues long. Trimming took off 8 bases at V and 5 bases at J, with 21 bases between the two ends. Germline-derived CDR1 and CDR2 are LNHNV and YYDKDF (reference sequence). Here the CDR3 DNA reads TGTGCCACCGGACTCGAGGGGACATTGCCCGAGACCCAGTACTTC. It yields the protein CATGLEGTLPETQYF.

This clonotype was counted a few times. The chain combines TRBV24-1 with TRBJ2-5; either TRBD1 or TRBD2 may fit D (6 bases each). V lost 1 base, J lost 3 bases, and 20 bases lay in between. Germline V gives CDR1 KGHDR, CDR2 SFDVKD. The CDR3 totals 18 residues. The CDR3 DNA reads TGTGCCACCAGTGATTTCCGAAGTAGGGGGAGGACTAAAGAGACCCAGTACTTC. Translated: CATSDFRSRGRTKETQYF.

The chain recombines TRBV20-1 with TRBJ2-1; maybe TRBD1 (6 bases). Germline V CDR1 and CDR2: DFQATT, SNEGSKA (reference sequence). V lost 2 bases to trimming and J lost 0 bases, with 14 bases between them. The CDR3 is made up of 16 amino acids. CDR3: CSARPRTVPSYNEQFF. The CDR3, as DNA: TGCAGTGCTAGACCCCGGACAGTTCCCTCCTACAATGAGCAGTTCTTC.

This clonotype was counted at least ten times. The rearrangement uses TRBV12-3 or TRBV12-4 and TRBJ1-3; the match to TRBD1 covers 10 bases. This CDR3 is 15 amino acids long. Unmatched junction bases numbered 3, after V lost 6 bases and J lost 1 base. The CDR3 region has the DNA TGTGCCAGCAGGGACAGGGGGTTTTCTGGAAACACCATATATTTT. Protein sequence: CASRDRGFSGNTIYF.

This clonotype was observed at least ten times. The rearrangement links TRBV6-1 to TRBJ1-2; 8 bases map to TRBD1. The J segment lost 4 bases and the V segment lost 6 bases, leaving 7 bases of the junction unmatched. CDR3 length equals 14 residues. Germline lookup yields CDR1 MNHNS and CDR2 SASEGT. Here the CDR3 DNA reads TGTGCCAGCAGACCCCTAGACAGGGGCTATGGCTACACCTTC. It specifies CASRPLDRGYGYTF.

In its sample, this clonotype was seen a few times. The J gene is TRBJ2-1, the V gene TRBV20-1; 10 bases map to TRBD2. CDR3 length equals 15 residues. V was pared by 6 bases and J by 8 bases, with 13 bases of the junction left unmatched. The germline V gene has CDR1 DFQATT and CDR2 SNEGSKA (reference sequence). This CDR3 reads CSASAPGLARDEQFF. The CDR3 DNA follows: TGCAGTGCGAGTGCCCCGGGACTAGCGAGGGATGAGCAGTTCTTC.

The chain combines TRBV24-1 with TRBJ1-5, with a tentative D call TRBD1 (5 bases). The CDR3 contains 15 residues. Trimming shortened V by 5 bases and J by 1 base, and 11 bases separated the two germline ends. Germline V gene lookup returns CDR1 KGHDR and CDR2 SFDVKD. The CDR3 loop is CATSAGRGSNQPQHF. The CDR3 bases are TGTGCCACCAGTGCAGGGAGGGGAAGCAATCAGCCCCAGCATTTT.

This chain connects TRBV12-3 or TRBV12-4 to TRBJ1-5; D perhaps matches TRBD1 (6 bases). This CDR3 has 14 amino acids. V was clipped by 4 bases and J by 7 bases, with 14 bases between them. In DNA, the CDR3 is TGTGCCAGCAGTTCAGGGGAGTTTGGGCAGCCCCAGCATTTT. Its translation: CASSSGEFGQPQHF.

The gene calls are TRBV2 and TRBJ2-2; TRBD1 matches 9 bases. Losses at the gene ends were 4 bases for V and 7 bases for J; bases not matched to a gene: 7. Germline lookup yields CDR1 SNHLY and CDR2 FYNNEI. The CDR3 covers 15 residues. In DNA form, the CDR3 reads TGTGCCAGCAGTGTTGGAGGACAGGGGATCGGGGAGCTGTTTTTT. This translates into CASSVGGQGIGELFF. The complete variable domain, with remaining parts taken from reference TRBV2 and TRBJ2-2, reads EPEVTQTPSHQVTQMGQEVILRCVPISNHLYFYWYRQILGQKVEFLVSFYNNEISEKSEIFDDQFSVERPDGSNFTLKIRSTKLEDSAMYFCASSVGGQGIGELFFGEGSRLTVL.

This clonotype was seen ten or more times. The chain recombines TRBV20-1 with TRBJ2-7, with a tentative D call TRBD2 (5 bases). Trimming stripped 5 bases from V and 0 bases from J, with 8 bases between. The CDR3 runs 12 residues. The germline V gene has CDR1 DFQATT and CDR2 SNEGSKA (reference sequence). CDR3 sequence reads: CSARGDSYEQYF. The CDR3 DNA reads TGCAGTGCTCGGGGTGACTCCTACGAGCAGTACTTC.

In its sample, this clonotype was seen a few times. The chain combines TRBV10-3 with TRBJ1-1; TRBD1 is a possible D gene (5 bases). Trimming pared 6 bases from V and 6 bases from J, leaving 11 bases between. This CDR3 comprises 12 residues. Germline loops: CDR1 ENHRY, CDR2 SYGVKD. CDR3 sequence reads: CAIRQTASEAFF. In DNA form, the CDR3 reads TGTGCCATCAGACAGACAGCGTCTGAAGCTTTCTTT.

In this sample, this clonotype turned up a few times. The chain employs TRBV2 and TRBJ2-3; 7 bases line up with TRBD2. This CDR3 comprises 14 residues. Germline V gene sequence: CDR1 SNHLY, CDR2 FYNNEI. The V segment lost 6 bases and the J segment 6 bases; nucleotides outside the gene matches: 9. The CDR3 loop reads CASSPAGEDDTQYF. In DNA form, the CDR3 reads TGTGCCAGCAGCCCGGCGGGAGAAGATGATACGCAGTATTTT.

In this sample, this clonotype turned up many times. The gene calls are TRBV20-1 and TRBJ2-5, with 8 positions matching TRBD2. The CDR3 covers 16 residues. Losses at the gene ends were 2 bases for V and 5 bases for J; bases not matched to a gene: 13. CDR1 DFQATT and CDR2 SNEGSKA come from the germline V gene (reference sequence). The DNA for the CDR3 is TGCAGTGCTAGACCCCCTACCGGGACTAGAAGGGAGACCCAGTACTTC. This codes for CSARPPTGTRRETQYF.

There are a few counts of this clonotype. V gene TRBV7-2 combines with J gene TRBJ1-5; D remains ambiguous. The CDR3 is 15 residues long. Germline CDR1 SGHTA, CDR2 FQGNSA. V was cut by 3 bases and J by 6 bases, with 15 bases left in between. The CDR3 coding sequence is TGTGCCAGCAGCTTTTCCTCGGGGTCGGCTCAGCCCCAGCATTTT. It specifies CASSFSSGSAQPQHF.

This clonotype has just a few counts. The CDR3 region has the DNA TGCAGTGCTAGAGGTTTAAACTCCTACGAGCAGTACTTC. Translating it yields CSARGLNSYEQYF. The chain carries TRBV20-1 and TRBJ2-7; D is undetermined. Germline lookup yields CDR1 DFQATT and CDR2 SNEGSKA (reference sequence). With 1 base removed from V and 0 bases from J, the gap between germline ends came to 7 bases. This CDR3 region has 13 residues.

This clonotype was found a few times. The J gene is TRBJ2-3, the V gene TRBV11-2, with D perhaps TRBD1 (7 bases). Between the trimmed V and J ends, which lost 8 bases and 2 bases, there was a span of 26 bases. The germline CDR1 and CDR2 sequences are SGHAT and FQNNGV. This CDR3 comprises 18 residues. The CDR3 spells CASLPHLRAGQTTDTQYF. For the CDR3, the DNA is TGTGCCAGCTTACCTCACCTGAGGGCGGGACAGACCACAGATACGCAGTATTTT.

Notes on this clonotype: A far larger clone is one nucleotide away, so this likely arose from a read error. The chain uses TRBV7-8 and TRBJ1-5, with 10 bases matching TRBD1. The V segment lost 3 bases and the J segment 2 bases; nucleotides outside the gene matches: 4. The CDR3 has 16 residues. In germline, CDR1 is SGHVS, CDR2 FQNEAQ. DNA of the CDR3: TGTGCCAGCAGCTTCGCCGGGACAGGGGGCAATCAGCCCCAGCATTTT. Protein product: CASSFAGTGGNQPQHF.

The table lists this clonotype with a few counts. J is TRBJ2-1 and V is TRBV7-6; tentative D call: TRBD2 (6 bases). Trimming removed 4 bases from V and 7 bases from J, with 14 bases in between. CDR1 SGHVS and CDR2 FNYEAQ come from the germline V gene. The CDR3 runs to 14 residues. CDR3 nucleotides: TGTGCCAGCAGCTCCCCGGAGGGGCCTAATGAGCAGTTCTTC. This sequence encodes CASSSPEGPNEQFF.